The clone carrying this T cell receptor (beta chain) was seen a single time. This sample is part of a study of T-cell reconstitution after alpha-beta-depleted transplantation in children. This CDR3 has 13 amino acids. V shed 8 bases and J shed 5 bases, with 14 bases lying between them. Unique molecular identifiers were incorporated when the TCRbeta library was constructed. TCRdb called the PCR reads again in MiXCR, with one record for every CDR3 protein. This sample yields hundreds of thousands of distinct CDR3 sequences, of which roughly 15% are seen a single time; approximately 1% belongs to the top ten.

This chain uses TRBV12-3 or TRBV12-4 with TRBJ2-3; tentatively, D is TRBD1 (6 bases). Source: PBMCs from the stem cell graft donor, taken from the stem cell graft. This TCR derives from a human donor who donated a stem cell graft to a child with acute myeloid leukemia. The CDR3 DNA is TGTGCCAGCGGCAAGGGGGTAAGAGATACGCAGTATTTT. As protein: CASGKGVRDTQYF.